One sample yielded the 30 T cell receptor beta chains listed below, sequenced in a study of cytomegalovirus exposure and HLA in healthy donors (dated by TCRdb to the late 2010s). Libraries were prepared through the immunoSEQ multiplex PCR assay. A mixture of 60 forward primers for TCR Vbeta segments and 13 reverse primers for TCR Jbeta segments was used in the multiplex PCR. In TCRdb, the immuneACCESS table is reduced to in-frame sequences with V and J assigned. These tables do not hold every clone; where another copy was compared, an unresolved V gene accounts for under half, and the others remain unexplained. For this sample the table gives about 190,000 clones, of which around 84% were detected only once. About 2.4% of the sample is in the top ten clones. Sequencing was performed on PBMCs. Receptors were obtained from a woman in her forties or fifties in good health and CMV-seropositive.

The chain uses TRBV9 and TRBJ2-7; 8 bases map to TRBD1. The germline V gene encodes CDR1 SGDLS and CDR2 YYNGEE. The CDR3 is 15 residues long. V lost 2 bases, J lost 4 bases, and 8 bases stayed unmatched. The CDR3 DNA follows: TGTGCCAGCAGCGTCGCCGGTGACAGGGGATACGAGCAGTACTTC. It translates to CASSVAGDRGYEQYF.

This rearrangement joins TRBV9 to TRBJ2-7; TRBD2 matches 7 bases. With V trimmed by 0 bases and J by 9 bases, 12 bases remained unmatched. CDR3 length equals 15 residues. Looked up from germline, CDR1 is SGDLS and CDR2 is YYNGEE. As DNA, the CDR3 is TGTGCCAGCAGCGTAGGAGGAAGCGGGGTCGGGTGGCAGTACTTC. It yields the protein CASSVGGSGVGWQYF.

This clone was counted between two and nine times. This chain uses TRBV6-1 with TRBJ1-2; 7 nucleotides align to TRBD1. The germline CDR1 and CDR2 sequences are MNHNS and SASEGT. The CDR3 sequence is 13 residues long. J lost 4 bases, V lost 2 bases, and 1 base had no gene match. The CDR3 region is CASSERGPYGYTF. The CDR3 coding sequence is TGTGCCAGCAGTGAAAGGGGGCCCTATGGCTACACCTTC.

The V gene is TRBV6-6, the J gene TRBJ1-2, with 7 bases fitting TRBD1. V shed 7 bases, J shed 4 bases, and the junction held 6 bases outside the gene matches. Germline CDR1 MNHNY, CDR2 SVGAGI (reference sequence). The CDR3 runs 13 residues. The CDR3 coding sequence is TGTGCCAGCACCCGGGACAGAGCCTATGGCTACACCTTC. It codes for CASTRDRAYGYTF.

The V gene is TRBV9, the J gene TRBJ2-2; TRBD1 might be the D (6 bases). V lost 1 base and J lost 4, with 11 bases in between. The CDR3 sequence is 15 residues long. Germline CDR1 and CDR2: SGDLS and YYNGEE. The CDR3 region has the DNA TGTGCCAGCAGCGTAATGGGGGCGGGCACCGGGGAGCTGTTTTTT. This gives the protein CASSVMGAGTGELFF.

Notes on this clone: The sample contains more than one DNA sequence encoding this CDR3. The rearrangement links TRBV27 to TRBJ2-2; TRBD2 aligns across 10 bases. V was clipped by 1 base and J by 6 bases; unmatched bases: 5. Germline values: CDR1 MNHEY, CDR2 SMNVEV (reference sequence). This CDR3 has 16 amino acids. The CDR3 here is CASSLYFLAGAGELFF. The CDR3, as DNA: TGTGCCAGCAGTTTATATTTCCTAGCGGGGGCCGGGGAGCTGTTTTTT.

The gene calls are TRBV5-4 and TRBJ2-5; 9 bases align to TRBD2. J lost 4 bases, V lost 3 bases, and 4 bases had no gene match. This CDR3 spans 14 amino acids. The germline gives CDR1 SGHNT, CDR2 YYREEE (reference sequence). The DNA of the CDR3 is TGTGCCAGCAGCTCTAGCGGGGCGGGAGAGACCCAGTACTTC. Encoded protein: CASSSSGAGETQYF.

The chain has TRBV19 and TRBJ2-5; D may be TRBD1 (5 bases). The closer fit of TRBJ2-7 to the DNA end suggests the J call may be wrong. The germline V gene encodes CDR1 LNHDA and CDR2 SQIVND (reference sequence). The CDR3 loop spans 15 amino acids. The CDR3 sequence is CASSIGTTGAYEQYF. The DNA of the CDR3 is TGTGCCAGTAGTATAGGTACAACTGGGGCTTACGAGCAGTACTTC.

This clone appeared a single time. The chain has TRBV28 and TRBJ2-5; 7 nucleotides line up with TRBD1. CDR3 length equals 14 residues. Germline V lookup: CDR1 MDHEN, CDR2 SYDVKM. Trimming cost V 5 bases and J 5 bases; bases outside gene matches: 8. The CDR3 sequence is CASSTIKQGETQYF. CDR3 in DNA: TGTGCCAGCAGTACCATTAAACAGGGGGAGACCCAGTACTTC.

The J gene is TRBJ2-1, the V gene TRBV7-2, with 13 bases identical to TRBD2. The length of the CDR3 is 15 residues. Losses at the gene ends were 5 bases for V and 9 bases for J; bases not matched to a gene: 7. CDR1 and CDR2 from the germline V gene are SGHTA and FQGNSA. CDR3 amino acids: CASSALAGGLGEQFF. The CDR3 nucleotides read TGTGCCAGCAGCGCACTAGCGGGGGGGCTCGGTGAGCAGTTCTTC. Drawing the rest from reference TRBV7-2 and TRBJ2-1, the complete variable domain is GAGVSQSPSNKVTEKGKDVELRCDPISGHTALYWYRQSLGQGLEFLIYFQGNSAPDKSGLPSDRFSAERTGGSVSTLTIQRTQQEDSAVYLCASSALAGGLGEQFFGPGTRLTVL.

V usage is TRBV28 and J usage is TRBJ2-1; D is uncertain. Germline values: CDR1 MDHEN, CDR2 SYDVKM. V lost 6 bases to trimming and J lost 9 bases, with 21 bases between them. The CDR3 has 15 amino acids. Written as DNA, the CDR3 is TGTGCCAGCAGCCGACAAACGCCTATAAGTGGTGAGCAGTTCTTC. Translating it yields CASSRQTPISGEQFF. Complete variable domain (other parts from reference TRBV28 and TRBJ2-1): DVKVTQSSRYLVKRTGEKVFLECVQDMDHENMFWYRQDPGLGLRLIYFSYDVKMKEKGDIPEGYSVSREKKERFSLILESASTNQTSMYLCASSRQTPISGEQFFGPGTRLTVL.

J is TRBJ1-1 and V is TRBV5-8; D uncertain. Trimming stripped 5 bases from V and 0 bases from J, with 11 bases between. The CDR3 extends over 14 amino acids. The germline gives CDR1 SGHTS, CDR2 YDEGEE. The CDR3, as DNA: TGTGCCAGCAGGTACGACACCATGAACACTGAAGCTTTCTTT. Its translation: CASRYDTMNTEAFF.

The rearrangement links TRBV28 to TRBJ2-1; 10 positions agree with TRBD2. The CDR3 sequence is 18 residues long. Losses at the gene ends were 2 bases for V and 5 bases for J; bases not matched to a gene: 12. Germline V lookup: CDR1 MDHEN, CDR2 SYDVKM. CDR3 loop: CASSLTLVSSGGNNEQFF. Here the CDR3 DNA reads TGTGCCAGCAGTTTAACCCTGGTCTCTAGCGGGGGTAACAATGAGCAGTTCTTC.

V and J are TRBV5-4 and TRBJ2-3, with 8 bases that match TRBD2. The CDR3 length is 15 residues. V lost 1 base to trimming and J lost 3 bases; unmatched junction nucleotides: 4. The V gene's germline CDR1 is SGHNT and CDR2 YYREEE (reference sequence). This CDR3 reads CASSLWLAGTDTQYF. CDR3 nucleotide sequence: TGTGCCAGCAGCTTGTGGCTAGCGGGTACAGATACGCAGTATTTT.

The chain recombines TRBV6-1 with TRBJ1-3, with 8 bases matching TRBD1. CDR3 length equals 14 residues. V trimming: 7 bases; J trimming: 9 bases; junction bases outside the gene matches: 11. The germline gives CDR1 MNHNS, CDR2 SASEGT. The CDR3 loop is CASIIDRGPSTIYF. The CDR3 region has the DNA TGTGCCAGCATTATCGACAGGGGTCCCTCCACCATATATTTT.

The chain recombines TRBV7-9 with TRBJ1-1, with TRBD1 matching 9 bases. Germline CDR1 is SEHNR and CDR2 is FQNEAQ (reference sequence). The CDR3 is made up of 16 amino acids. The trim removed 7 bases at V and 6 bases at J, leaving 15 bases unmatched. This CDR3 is CASNPGQGSIRAEAFF. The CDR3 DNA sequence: TGTGCCAGCAACCCTGGACAGGGGTCAATCCGGGCTGAAGCTTTCTTT.

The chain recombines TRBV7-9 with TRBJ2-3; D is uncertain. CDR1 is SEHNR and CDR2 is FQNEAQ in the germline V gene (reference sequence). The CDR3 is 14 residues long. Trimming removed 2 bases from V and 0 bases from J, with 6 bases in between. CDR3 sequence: CASSLWASTDTQYF. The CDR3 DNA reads TGTGCCAGCAGCTTATGGGCTAGCACAGATACGCAGTATTTT.

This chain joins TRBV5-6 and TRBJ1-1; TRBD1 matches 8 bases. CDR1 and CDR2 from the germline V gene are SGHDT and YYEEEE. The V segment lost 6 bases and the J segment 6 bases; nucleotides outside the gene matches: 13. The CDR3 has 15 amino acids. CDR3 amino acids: CASTPEGRGRPEAFF. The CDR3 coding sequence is TGTGCCAGCACCCCGGAGGGCAGGGGGCGGCCTGAAGCTTTCTTT.

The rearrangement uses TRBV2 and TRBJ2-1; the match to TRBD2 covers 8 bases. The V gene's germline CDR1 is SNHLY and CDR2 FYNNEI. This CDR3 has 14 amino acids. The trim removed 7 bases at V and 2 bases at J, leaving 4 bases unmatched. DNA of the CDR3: TGTGCCAGCAATCGGGGGGGCCCCTACAATGAGCAGTTCTTC. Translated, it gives CASNRGGPYNEQFF.

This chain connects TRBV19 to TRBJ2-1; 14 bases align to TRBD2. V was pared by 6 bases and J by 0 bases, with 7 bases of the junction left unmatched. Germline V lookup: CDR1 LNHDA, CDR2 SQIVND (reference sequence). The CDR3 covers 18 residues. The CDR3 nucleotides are TGTGCCAGTAGGGGGACTAGCGGGGGTCTCAGCTCCTACAATGAGCAGTTCTTC. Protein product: CASRGTSGGLSSYNEQFF.

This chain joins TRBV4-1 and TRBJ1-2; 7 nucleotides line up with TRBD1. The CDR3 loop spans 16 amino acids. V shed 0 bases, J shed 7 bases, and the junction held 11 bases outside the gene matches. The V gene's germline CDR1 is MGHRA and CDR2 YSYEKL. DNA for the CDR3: TGCGCCAGCAGCCAAGATCCATATGCAGGGGGTCTTGGCTACACCTTC. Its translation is CASSQDPYAGGLGYTF.

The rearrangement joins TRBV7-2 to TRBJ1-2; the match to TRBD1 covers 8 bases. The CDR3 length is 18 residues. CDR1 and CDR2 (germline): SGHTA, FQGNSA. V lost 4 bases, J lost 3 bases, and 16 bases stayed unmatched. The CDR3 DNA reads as TGTGCCAGCAGCTCCCGCCCGCCGGACAGGGCCCGGGACTATGGCTACACCTTC. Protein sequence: CASSSRPPDRARDYGYTF.

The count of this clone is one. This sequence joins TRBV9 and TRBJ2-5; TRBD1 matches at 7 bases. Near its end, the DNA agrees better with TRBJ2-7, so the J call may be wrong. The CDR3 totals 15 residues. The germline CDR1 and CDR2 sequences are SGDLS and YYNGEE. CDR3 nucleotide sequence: TGTGCCAGCAGCGAGTTACAGGGGAGCTCCTACGAGCAGTACTTC. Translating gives CASSELQGSSYEQYF.

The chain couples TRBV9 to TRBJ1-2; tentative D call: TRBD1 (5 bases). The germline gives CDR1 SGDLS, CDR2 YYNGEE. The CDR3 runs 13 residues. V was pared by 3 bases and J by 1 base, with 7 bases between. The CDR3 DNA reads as TGTGCCAGCAGCGCCGACAGTAACTATGGCTACACCTTC. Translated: CASSADSNYGYTF.

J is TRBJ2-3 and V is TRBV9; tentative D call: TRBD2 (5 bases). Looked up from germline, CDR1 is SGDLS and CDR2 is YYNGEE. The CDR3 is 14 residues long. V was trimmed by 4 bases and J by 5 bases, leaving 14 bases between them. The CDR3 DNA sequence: TGTGCCAGCAGCCCATGGACTGGAGAAGATACGCAGTATTTT. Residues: CASSPWTGEDTQYF.

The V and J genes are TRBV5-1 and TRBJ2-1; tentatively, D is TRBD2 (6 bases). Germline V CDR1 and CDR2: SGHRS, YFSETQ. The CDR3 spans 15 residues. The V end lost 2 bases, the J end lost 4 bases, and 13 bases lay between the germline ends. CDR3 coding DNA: TGCGCCAGCAGCTTCAACGGGGGAGAATACAATGAGCAGTTCTTC. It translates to CASSFNGGEYNEQFF.

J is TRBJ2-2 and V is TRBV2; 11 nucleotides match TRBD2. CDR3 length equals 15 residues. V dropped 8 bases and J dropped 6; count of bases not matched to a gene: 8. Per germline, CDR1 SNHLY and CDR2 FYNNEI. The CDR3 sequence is CASRISGGAPGELFF. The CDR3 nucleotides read TGTGCCAGCCGGATTAGCGGGGGGGCCCCCGGGGAGCTGTTTTTT.

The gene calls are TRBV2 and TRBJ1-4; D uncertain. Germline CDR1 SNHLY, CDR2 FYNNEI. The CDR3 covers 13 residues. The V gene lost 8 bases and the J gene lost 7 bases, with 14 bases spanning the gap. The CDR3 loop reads CASQREVGEKLFF. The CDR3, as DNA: TGTGCCAGCCAGAGGGAAGTGGGTGAAAAACTGTTTTTT.

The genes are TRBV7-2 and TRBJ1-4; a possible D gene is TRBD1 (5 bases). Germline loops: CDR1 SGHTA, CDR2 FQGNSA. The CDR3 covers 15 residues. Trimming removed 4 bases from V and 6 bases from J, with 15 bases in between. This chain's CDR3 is CASSSVGTRDEKLFF. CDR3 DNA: TGTGCCAGCAGCTCCGTCGGGACTAGGGATGAAAAACTGTTTTTT. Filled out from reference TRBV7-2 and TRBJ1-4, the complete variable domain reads GAGVSQSPSNKVTEKGKDVELRCDPISGHTALYWYRQSLGQGLEFLIYFQGNSAPDKSGLPSDRFSAERTGGSVSTLTIQRTQQEDSAVYLCASSSVGTRDEKLFFGSGTQLSVL.

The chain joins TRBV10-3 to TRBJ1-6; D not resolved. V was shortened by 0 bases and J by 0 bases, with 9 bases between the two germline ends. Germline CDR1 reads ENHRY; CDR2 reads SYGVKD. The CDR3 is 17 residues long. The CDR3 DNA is TGTGCCATCAGTGAGTCGGCGGGAAGCTCCTATAATTCACCCCTCCACTTT. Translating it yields CAISESAGSSYNSPLHF.